This T cell receptor (beta chain) emerged from a study of Ad26.COV2.S vaccination and SARS-CoV-2 variants. Sequenced by immunoSEQ multiplex PCR; TCRdb stores in-frame clones only, minus some. The sample contains hundreds of thousands of clones, about nine tenths of which appear only once. The V gene's germline CDR1 is LGHDT and CDR2 YNNKEL (reference sequence). CDR3 length equals 12 residues. The V and J ends lost 7 bases and 7 bases respectively, with 11 bases between them. The treatment here: 15 to 20 received Ad26.COV2.S at low or high dose, single or two shots; 5 received placebo; per-sample allocation not given. The investigators took samples on day 63 after the first vaccine or placebo injection. Adults aged 18-55 years in Boston included the donor.

V is TRBV3-1 (or the pseudogene TRBV3-2) and J is TRBJ2-1, with D tentatively TRBD2 (6 bases). Here the sequenced sample was peripheral blood, taken in a trial of Ad26.COV2.S vaccine versus placebo. The source is a person aged 18-60 years who received the Ad26.COV2.S COVID-19 vaccine or a placebo. The CDR3 DNA reads TGTGCCAGCACGGGAGTAGGAAATGAGCAGTTCTTC. Translating it yields CASTGVGNEQFF.